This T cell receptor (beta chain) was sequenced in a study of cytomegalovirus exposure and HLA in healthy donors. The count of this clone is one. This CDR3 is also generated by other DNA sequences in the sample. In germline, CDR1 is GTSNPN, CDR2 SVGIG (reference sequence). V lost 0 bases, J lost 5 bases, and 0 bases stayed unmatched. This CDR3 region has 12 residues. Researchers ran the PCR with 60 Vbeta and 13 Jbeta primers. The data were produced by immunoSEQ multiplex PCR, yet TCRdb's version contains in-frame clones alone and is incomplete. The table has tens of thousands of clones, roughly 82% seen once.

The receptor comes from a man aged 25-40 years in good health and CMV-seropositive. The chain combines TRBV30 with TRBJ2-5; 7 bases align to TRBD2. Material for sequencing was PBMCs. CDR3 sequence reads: CAWSVGGETQYF. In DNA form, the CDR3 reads TGTGCCTGGAGTGTGGGGGGGGAGACCCAGTACTTC. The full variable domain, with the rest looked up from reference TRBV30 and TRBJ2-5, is SQTIHQWPATLVQPVGSPLSLECTVEGTSNPNLYWYRQAAGRGLQLLFYSVGIGQISSEVPQNLSASRPQDRQFILSSKKLLLSDSGFYLCAWSVGGETQYFGPGTRLLVL.